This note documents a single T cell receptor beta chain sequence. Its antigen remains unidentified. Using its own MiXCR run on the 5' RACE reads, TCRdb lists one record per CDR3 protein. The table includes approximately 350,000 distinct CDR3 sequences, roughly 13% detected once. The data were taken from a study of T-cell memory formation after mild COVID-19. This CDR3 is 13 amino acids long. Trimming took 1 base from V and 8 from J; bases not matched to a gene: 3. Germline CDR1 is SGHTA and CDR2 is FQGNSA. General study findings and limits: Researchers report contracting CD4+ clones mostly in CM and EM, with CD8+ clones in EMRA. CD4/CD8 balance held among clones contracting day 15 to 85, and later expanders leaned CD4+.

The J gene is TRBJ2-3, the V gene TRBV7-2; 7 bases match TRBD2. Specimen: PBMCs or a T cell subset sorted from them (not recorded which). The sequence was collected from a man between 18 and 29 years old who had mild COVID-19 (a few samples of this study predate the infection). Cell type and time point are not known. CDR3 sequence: CASSLGGGGTQYF. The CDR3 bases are TGTGCCAGCAGCTTAGGGGGGGGTGGTACGCAGTATTTT.